This TCR beta chain emerged from a study of cytomegalovirus exposure and HLA in healthy donors. Details on this clone: Its antigen is unidentified. The sample contains more than one DNA sequence encoding this CDR3.

Study results and limitations: The presence/absence work took it that sequencing depth was about the same across donors. Sequencing had likely introduced a cluster of highly shared sequence variants as an artifact. The study designated 150 or so TCR beta chains cytomegalovirus-associated.

The CDR3 has 15 amino acids. J was trimmed by 0 bases and V by 5 bases; bases with no gene match: 3. Looked up from germline, CDR1 is SEHNR and CDR2 is FQNEAQ (reference sequence). The PCR used 60 Vbeta and 13 Jbeta primers. Repertoires were generated with immunoSEQ multiplex PCR, while TCRdb's copy carries only in-frame clones and drops some. Its clone listing holds 70,000 or so clones. The material sequenced was PBMCs. This sequence joins TRBV7-9 and TRBJ2-1, with 8 bases identical to TRBD2. The receptor was isolated from a man aged 35-49 years in good health and CMV-seronegative. The CDR3 region is CASSPRGGSYNEQFF. CDR3 nucleotides: TGTGCCAGCAGCCCCCGGGGGGGCTCCTACAATGAGCAGTTCTTC.